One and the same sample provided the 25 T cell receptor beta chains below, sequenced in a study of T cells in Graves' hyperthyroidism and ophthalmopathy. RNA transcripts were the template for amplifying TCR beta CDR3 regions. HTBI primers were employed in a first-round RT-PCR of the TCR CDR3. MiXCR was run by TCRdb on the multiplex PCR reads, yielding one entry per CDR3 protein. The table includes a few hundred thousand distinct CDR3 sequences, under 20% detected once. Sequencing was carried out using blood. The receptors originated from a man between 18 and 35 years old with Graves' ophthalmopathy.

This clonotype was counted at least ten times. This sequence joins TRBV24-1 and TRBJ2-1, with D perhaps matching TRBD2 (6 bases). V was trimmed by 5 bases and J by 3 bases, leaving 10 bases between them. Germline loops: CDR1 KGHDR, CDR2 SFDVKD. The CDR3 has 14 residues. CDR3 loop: CATSGSGNYNEQFF. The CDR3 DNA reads TGTGCCACCAGTGGTAGCGGAAACTACAATGAGCAGTTCTTC.

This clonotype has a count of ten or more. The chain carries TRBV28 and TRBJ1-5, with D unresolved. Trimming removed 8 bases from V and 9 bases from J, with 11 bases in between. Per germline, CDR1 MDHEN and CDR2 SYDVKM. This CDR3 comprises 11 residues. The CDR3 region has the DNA TGTGCCAGCGCCCTGGGAGGGCCCCAGCATTTT. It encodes CASALGGPQHF.

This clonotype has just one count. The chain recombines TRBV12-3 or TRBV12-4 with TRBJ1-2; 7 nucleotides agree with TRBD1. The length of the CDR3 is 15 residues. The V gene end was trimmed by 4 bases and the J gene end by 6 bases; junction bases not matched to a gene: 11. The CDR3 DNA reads TGTGCCAGCAGTTCGACAGGGCACCTGGGGGATGGCTACACCTTC. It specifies CASSSTGHLGDGYTF.

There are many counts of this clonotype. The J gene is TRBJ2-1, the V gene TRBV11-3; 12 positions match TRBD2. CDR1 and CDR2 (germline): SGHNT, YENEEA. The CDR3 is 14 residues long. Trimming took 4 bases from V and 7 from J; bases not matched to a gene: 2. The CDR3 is CASSSSGGVNEQFF. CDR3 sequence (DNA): TGTGCCAGCAGCTCTAGCGGGGGGGTTAATGAGCAGTTCTTC.

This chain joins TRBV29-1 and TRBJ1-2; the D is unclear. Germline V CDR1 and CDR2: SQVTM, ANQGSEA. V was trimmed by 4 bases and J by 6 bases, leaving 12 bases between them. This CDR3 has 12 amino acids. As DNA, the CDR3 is TGCAGCGTTGGATGGAGGCGCAATGGCTACACCTTC. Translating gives CSVGWRRNGYTF. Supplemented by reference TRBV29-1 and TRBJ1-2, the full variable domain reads SAVISQKPSRDICQRGTSLTIQCQVDSQVTMMFWYRQQPGQSLTLIATANQGSEATYESGFVIDKFPISRPNLTFSTLTVSNMSPEDSSIYLCSVGWRRNGYTFGSGTRLTVV.

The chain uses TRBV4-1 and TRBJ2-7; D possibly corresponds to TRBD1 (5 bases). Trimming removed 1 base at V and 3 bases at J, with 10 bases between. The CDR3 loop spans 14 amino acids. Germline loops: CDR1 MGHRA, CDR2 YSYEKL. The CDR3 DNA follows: TGCGCCAGCAGCCAAGTGTCCAGGGACTACGAGCAGTACTTC. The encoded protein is CASSQVSRDYEQYF.

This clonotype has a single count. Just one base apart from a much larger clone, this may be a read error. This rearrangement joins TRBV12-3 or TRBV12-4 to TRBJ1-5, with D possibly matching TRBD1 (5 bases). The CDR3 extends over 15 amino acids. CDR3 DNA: TGTGCCGGCAGACCTTCCGGGACGAGGACTGAGCCCCAGCATTTT. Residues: CAGRPSGTRTEPQHF.

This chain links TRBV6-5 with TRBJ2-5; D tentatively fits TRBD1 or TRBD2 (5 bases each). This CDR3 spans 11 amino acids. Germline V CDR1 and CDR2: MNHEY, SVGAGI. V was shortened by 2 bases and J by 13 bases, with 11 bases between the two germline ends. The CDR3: CASSYEGIRYF. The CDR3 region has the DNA TGTGCCAGCAGTTACGAGGGGATTCGGTACTTC.

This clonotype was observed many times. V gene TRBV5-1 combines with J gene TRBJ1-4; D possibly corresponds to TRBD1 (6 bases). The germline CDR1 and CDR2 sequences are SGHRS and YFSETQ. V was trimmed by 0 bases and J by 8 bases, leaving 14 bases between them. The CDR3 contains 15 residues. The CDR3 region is CASSLEQGSSEKLFF. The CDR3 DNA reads TGCGCCAGCAGCTTGGAGCAGGGGTCCAGCGAAAAACTGTTTTTT.

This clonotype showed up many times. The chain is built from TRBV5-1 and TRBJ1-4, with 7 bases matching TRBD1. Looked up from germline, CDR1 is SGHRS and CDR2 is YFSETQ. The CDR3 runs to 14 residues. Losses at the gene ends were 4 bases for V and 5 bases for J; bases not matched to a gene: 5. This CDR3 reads CASSVGTANEKLFF. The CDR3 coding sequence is TGCGCCAGCAGCGTCGGGACAGCAAATGAAAAACTGTTTTTT.

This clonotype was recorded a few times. CDR3 coding DNA: TGTGCCAGCACGAGGCTGTCGGACACCGGGGAGCTGTTTTTT. The encoded protein is CASTRLSDTGELFF. This chain joins TRBV14 and TRBJ2-2, with D uncertain. V lost 7 bases and J lost 3, with 12 bases in between. CDR1 is SGHDN and CDR2 is FVKESK in the germline V gene. This CDR3 spans 14 amino acids.

CDR3 bases: TGTGCCAGCAGCGCGGGCCCTCCAGACAATGAGCAGTTCTTC. It yields the protein CASSAGPPDNEQFF. V gene TRBV7-2 combines with J gene TRBJ2-1; weak D call: TRBD2 (5 bases). Looked up from germline, CDR1 is SGHTA and CDR2 is FQGNSA. There are 14 residues in the CDR3. The V end was cut by 5 bases, the J end by 5 bases, with 13 bases between.

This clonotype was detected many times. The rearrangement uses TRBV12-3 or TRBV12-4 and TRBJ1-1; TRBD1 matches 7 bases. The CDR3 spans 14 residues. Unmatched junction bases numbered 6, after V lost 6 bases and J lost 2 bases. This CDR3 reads CASSRTGYNTEAFF. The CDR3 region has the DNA TGTGCCAGCAGCCGGACAGGTTATAACACTGAAGCTTTCTTT.

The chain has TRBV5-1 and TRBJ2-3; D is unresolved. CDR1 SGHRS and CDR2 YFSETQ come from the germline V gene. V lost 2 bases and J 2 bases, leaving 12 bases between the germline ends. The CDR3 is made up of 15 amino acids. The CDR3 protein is CASSFGGSHTDTQYF. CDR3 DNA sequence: TGCGCCAGCAGCTTTGGTGGCAGTCACACAGATACGCAGTATTTT.

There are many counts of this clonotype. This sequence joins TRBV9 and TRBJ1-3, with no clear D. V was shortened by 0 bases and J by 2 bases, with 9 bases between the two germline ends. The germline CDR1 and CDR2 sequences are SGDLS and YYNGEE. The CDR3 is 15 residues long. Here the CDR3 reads CASSVGLEPGNTIYF. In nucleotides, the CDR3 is TGTGCCAGCAGCGTAGGGCTGGAGCCTGGAAACACCATATATTTT.

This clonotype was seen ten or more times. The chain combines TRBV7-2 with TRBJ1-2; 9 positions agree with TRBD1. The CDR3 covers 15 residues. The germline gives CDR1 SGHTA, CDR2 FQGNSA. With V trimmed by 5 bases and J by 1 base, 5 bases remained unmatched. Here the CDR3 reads CASSIRTGDNYGYTF. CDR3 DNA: TGTGCCAGCAGCATAAGGACAGGGGATAACTATGGCTACACCTTC.

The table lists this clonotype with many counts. CDR3 amino acids: CASSRTGYSNQPQHF. In DNA form, the CDR3 reads TGTGCCAGCAGCAGGACGGGGTATAGCAATCAGCCCCAGCATTTT. The chain has TRBV9 and TRBJ1-5; D call uncertain. The germline gives CDR1 SGDLS, CDR2 YYNGEE. The CDR3 sequence is 15 residues long. Trimming shortened V by 4 bases and J by 0 bases, and 11 bases separated the two germline ends. The full variable domain, in which reference TRBV9 and TRBJ1-5 provide the parts outside the CDR3, is DSGVTQTPKHLITATGQRVTLRCSPRSGDLSVYWYQQSLDQGLQFLIQYYNGEERAKGNILERFSAQQFPDLHSELNLSSLELGDSALYFCASSRTGYSNQPQHFGDGTRLSIL.

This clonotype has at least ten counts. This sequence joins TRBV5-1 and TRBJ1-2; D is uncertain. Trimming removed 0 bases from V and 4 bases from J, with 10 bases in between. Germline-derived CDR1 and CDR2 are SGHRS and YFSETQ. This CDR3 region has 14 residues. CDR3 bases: TGCGCCAGCAGCTTGGAGCCCCCAAGCTATGGCTACACCTTC. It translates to CASSLEPPSYGYTF.

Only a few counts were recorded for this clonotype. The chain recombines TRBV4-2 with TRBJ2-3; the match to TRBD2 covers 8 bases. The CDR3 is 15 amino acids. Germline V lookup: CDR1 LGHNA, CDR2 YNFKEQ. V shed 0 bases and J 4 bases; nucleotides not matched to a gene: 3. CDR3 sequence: CASSQEVAGSDTQYF. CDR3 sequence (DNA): TGTGCCAGCAGCCAAGAGGTAGCGGGGTCAGATACGCAGTATTTT.

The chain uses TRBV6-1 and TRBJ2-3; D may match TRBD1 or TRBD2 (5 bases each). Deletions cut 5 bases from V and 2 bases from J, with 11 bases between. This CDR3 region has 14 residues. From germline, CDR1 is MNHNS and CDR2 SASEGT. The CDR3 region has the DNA TGTGCCAGCAGTCGAGGGGAATTCACAGATACGCAGTATTTT. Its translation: CASSRGEFTDTQYF.

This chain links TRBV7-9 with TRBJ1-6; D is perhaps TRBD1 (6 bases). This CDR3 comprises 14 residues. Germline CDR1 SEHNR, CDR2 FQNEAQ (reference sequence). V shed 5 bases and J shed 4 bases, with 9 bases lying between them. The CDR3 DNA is TGTGCCAGCAGCCCGGACAGATATAATTCACCCCTCCACTTT. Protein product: CASSPDRYNSPLHF.

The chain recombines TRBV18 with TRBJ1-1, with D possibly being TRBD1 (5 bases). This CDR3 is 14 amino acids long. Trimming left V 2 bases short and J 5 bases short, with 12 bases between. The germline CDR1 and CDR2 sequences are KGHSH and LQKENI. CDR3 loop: CASSPWRDRTEAFF. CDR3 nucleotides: TGTGCCAGCTCACCATGGAGGGACCGAACTGAAGCTTTCTTT. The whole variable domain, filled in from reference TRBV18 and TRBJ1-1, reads NAGVMQNPRHLVRRRGQEARLRCSPMKGHSHVYWYRQLPEEGLKFMVYLQKENIIDESGMPKERFSAEFPKEGPSILRIQQVVRGDSAAYFCASSPWRDRTEAFFGQGTRLTVV.

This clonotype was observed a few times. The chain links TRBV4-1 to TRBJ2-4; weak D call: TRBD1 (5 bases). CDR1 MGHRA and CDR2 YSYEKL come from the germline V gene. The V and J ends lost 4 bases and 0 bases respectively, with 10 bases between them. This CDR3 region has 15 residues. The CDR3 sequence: CASSPRTLAKNIQYF. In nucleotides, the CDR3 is TGCGCCAGCAGCCCTCGGACACTAGCCAAAAACATTCAGTACTTC.

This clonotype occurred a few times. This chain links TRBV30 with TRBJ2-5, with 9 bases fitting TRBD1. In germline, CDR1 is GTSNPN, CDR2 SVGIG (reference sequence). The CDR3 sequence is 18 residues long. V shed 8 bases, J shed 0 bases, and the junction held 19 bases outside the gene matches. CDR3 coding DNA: TGTGCCCCCGCCTCGTCTGGACAGGGGATTGCCCACCAAGAGACCCAGTACTTC. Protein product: CAPASSGQGIAHQETQYF.

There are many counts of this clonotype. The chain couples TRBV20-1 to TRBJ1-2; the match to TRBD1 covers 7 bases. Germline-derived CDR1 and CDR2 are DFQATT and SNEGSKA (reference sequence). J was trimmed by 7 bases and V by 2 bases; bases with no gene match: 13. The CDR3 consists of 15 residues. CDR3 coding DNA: TGCAGTGCTAGATCCGCGGCACAGGGACAGTCTGGCTACACCTTC. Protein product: CSARSAAQGQSGYTF.